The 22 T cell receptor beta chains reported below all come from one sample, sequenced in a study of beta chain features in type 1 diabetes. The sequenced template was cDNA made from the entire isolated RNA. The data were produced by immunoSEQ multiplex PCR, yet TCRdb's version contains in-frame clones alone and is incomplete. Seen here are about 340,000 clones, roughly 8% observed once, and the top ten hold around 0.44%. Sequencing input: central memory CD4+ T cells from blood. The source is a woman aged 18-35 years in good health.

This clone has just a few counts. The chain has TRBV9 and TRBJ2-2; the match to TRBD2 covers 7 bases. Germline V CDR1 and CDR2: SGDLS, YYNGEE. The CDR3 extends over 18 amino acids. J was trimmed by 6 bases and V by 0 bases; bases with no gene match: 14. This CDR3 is CASSVGQEWEGTAGELFF. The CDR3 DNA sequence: TGTGCCAGCAGCGTAGGCCAGGAGTGGGAGGGCACCGCCGGGGAGCTGTTTTTT.

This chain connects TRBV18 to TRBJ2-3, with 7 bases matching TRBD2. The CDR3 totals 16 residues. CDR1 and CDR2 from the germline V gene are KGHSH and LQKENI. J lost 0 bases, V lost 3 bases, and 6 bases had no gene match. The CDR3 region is CASSPAGTTSTDTQYF. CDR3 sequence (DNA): TGTGCCAGCTCACCCGCCGGGACTACTAGCACAGATACGCAGTATTTT.

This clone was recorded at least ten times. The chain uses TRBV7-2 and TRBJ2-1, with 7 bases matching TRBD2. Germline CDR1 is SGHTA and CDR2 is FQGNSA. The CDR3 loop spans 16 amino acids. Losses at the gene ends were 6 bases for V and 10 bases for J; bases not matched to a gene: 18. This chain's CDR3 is CASSPFGTTEFKEQFF. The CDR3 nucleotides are TGTGCCAGCAGTCCTTTCGGGACTACCGAGTTTAAGGAGCAGTTCTTC.

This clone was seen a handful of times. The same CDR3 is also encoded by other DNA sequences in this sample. The CDR3 sequence: CASSLGTDTQYF. The CDR3 DNA follows: TGTGCCAGCAGTTTGGGCACAGATACGCAGTATTTT. The rearrangement joins TRBV28 to TRBJ2-3, with no clear D. From germline, CDR1 is MDHEN and CDR2 SYDVKM. Trimming cost V 3 bases and J 1 base, with 2 bases left between them. The CDR3 length is 12 residues.

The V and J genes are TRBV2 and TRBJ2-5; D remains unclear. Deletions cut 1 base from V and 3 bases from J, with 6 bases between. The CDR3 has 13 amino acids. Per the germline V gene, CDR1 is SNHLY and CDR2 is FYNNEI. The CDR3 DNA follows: TGTGCCAGCAGTGAAGGTCCCAAAGAGACCCAGTACTTC. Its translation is CASSEGPKETQYF. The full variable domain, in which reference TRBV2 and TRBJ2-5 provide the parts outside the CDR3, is EPEVTQTPSHQVTQMGQEVILRCVPISNHLYFYWYRQILGQKVEFLVSFYNNEISEKSEIFDDQFSVERPDGSNFTLKIRSTKLEDSAMYFCASSEGPKETQYFGPGTRLLVL.

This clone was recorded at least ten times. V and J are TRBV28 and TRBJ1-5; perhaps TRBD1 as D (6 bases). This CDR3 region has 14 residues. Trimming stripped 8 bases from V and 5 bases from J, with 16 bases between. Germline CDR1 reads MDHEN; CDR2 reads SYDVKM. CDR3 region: CASRFYRDDQPQHF. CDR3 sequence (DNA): TGTGCCAGCCGGTTTTACAGGGACGATCAGCCCCAGCATTTT.

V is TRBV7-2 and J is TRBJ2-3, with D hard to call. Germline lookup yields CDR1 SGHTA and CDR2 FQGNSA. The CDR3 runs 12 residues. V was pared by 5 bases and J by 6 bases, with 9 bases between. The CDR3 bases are TGTGCCAGCAGCGCGTCGCGGGATACGCAGTATTTT. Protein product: CASSASRDTQYF. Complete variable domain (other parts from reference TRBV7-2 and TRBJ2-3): GAGVSQSPSNKVTEKGKDVELRCDPISGHTALYWYRQSLGQGLEFLIYFQGNSAPDKSGLPSDRFSAERTGGSVSTLTIQRTQQEDSAVYLCASSASRDTQYFGPGTRLTVL.

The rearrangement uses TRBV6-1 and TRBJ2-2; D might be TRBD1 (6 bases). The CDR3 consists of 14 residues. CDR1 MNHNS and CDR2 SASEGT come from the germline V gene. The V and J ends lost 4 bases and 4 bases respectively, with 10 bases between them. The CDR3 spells CASSVTGFTGELFF. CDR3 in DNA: TGTGCCAGCAGTGTTACAGGGTTCACCGGGGAGCTGTTTTTT.

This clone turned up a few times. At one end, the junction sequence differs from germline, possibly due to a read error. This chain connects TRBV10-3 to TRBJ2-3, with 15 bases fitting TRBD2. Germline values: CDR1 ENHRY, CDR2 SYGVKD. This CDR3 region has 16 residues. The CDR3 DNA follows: TGTGCCAGCAGTTACGCAGGGACTAGCGGGAGGGATACGCAGTATTTT. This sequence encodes CASSYAGTSGRDTQYF.

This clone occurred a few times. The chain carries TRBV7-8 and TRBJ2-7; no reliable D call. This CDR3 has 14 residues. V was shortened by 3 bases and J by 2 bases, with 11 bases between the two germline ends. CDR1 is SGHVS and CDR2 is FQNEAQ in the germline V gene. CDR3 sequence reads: CASSLSELAYEQYF. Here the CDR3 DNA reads TGTGCCAGCAGCTTGTCGGAGCTGGCCTACGAGCAGTACTTC.

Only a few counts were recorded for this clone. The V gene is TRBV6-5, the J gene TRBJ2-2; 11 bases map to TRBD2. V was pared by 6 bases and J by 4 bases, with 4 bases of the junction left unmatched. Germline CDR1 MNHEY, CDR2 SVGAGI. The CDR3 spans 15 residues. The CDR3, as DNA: TGTGCCAGCAGACCTACTAGCGGGGGCACCGGGGAGCTGTTTTTT. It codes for CASRPTSGGTGELFF.

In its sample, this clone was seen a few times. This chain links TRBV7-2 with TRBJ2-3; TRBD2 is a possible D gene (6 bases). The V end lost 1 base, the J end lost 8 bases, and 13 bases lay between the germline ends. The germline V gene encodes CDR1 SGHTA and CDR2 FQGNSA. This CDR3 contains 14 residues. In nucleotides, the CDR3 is TGTGCCAGCAGCTTAGTCAGGAGGGTCGTTACGCAGTATTTT. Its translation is CASSLVRRVVTQYF.

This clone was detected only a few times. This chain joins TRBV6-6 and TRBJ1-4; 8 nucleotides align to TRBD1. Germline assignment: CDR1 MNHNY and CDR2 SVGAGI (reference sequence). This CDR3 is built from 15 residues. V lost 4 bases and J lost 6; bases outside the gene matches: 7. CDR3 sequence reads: CASSSPGTGDEKLFF. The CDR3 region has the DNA TGTGCCAGCAGTTCCCCCGGGACAGGTGATGAAAAACTGTTTTTT.

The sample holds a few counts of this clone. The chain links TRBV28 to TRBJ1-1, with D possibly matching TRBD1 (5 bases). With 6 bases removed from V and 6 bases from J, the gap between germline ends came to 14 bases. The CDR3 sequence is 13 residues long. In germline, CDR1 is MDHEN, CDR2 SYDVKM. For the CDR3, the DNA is TGTGCCAGCAGCCGGATTTTAGGGGCTGAAGCTTTCTTT. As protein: CASSRILGAEAFF.

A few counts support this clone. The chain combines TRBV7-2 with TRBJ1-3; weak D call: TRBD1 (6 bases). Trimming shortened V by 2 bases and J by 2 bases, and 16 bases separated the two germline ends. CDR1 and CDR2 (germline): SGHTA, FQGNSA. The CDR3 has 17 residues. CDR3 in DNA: TGTGCCAGCAGCTTAAAAGGGGGGGGCTCGGCTGGAAACACCATATATTTT. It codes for CASSLKGGGSAGNTIYF.

The CDR3 reads CASTLGASGAGGQFF. CDR3 in DNA: TGTGCCAGTACCCTGGGAGCTTCTGGTGCGGGAGGGCAGTTCTTC. The chain is built from TRBV19 and TRBJ2-1; 8 nucleotides line up with TRBD2. Germline CDR1 and CDR2: LNHDA and SQIVND (reference sequence). Trimming took 7 bases from V and 12 from J; bases not matched to a gene: 17. There are 15 residues in the CDR3.

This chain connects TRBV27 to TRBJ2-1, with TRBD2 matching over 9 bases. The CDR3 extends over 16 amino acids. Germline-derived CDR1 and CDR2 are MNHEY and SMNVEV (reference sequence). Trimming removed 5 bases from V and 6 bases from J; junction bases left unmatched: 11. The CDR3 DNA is TGTGCCAGCAGTCCACTGACGACTAGCGGAGCCAATGAGCAGTTCTTC. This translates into CASSPLTTSGANEQFF.

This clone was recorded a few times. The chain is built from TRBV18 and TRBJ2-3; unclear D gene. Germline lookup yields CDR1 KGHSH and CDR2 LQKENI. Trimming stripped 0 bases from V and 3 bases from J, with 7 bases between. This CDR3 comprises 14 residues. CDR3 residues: CASSPPEATDTQYF. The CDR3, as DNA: TGTGCCAGCTCACCACCCGAGGCGACAGATACGCAGTATTTT.

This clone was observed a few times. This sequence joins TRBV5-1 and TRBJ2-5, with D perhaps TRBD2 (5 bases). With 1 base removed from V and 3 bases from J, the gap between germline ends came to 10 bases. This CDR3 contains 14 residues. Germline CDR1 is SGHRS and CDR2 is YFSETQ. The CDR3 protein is CASSLWAGKETQYF. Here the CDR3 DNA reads TGCGCCAGCAGCTTGTGGGCGGGCAAAGAGACCCAGTACTTC.

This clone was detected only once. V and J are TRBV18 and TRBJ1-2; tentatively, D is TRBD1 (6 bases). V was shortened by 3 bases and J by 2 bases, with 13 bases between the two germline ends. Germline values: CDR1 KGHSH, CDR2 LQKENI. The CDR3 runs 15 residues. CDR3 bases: TGTGCCAGCTCACCGGGACAAGCAGACAACTATGGCTACACCTTC. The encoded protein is CASSPGQADNYGYTF.

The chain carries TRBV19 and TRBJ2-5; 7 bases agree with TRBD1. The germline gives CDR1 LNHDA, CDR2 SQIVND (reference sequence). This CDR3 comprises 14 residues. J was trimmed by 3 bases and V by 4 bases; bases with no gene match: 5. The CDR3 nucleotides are TGTGCCAGTAGTAGGCGAACAGGGGAAGAGACCCAGTACTTC. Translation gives CASSRRTGEETQYF.

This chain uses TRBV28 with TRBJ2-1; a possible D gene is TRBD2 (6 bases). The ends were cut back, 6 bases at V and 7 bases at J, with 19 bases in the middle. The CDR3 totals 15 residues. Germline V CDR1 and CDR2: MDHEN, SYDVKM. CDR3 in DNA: TGTGCCAGCAGCCCTGGGGGGTGGGTAGCGAATGAGCAGTTCTTC. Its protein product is CASSPGGWVANEQFF.